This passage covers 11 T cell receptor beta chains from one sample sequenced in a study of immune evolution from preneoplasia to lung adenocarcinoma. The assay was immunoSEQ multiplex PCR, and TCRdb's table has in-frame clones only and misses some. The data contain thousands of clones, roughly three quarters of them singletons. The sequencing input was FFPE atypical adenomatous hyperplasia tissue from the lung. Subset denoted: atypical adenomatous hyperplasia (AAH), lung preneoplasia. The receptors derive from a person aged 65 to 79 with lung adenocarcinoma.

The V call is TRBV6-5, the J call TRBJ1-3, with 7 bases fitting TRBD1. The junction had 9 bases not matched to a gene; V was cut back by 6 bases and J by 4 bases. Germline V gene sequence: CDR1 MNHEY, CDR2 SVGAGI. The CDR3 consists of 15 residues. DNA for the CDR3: TGTGCCAGCAGAGACCACGGGACAGCAGGAAACACCATATATTTT. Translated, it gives CASRDHGTAGNTIYF.

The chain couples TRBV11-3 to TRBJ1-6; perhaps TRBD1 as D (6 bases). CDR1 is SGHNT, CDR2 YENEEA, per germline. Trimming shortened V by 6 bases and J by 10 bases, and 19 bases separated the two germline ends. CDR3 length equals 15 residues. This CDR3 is CASRGRGGSGSPLHF. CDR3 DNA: TGTGCCAGCAGGGGACGGGGGGGCTCCGGCTCACCCCTCCACTTT.

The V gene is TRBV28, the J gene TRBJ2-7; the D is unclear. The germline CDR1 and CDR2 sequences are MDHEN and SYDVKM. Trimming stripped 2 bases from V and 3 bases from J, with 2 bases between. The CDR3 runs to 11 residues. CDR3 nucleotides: TGTGCCAGCAGTTTACGCTACGAGCAGTACTTC. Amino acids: CASSLRYEQYF.

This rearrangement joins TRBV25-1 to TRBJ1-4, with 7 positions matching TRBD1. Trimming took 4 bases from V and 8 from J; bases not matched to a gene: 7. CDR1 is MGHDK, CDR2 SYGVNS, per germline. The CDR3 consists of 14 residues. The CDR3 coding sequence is TGTGCCAGCAGTGGCGGGGGACAGCCCGAAAAACTGTTTTTT. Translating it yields CASSGGGQPEKLFF. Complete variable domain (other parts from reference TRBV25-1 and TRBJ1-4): EADIYQTPRYLVIGTGKKITLECSQTMGHDKMYWYQQDPGMELHLIHYSYGVNSTEKGDLSSESTVSRIRTEHFPLTLESARPSHTSQYLCASSGGGQPEKLFFGSGTQLSVL.

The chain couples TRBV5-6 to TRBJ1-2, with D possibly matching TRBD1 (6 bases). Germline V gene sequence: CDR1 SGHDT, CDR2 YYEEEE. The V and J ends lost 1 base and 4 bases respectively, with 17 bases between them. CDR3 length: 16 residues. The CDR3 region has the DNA TGTGCCAGCAGCTTGTCGAGTCGGGGGCGCGTCTATGGCTACACCTTC. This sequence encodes CASSLSSRGRVYGYTF.

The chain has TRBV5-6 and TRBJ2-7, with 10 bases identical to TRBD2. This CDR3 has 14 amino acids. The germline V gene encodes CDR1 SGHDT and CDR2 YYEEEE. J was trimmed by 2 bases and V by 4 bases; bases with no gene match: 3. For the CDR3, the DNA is TGTGCCAGCAGCAGAGCGGGAGGGGCCTACGAGCAGTACTTC. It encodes CASSRAGGAYEQYF.

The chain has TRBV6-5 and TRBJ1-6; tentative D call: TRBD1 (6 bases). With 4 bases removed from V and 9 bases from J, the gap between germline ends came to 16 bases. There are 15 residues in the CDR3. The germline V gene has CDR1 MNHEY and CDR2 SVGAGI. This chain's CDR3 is CASSFIGQSGSPLHF. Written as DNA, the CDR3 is TGTGCCAGCAGTTTTATCGGACAGTCCGGTTCACCCCTCCACTTT.

The CDR3 DNA reads TGTGCCAGTAGTAATCCTGGGACAGGGAGACAGCCCCAGCATTTT. It is translated as CASSNPGTGRQPQHF. The rearrangement uses TRBV19 and TRBJ1-5; 9 positions match TRBD1. Per germline, CDR1 LNHDA and CDR2 SQIVND (reference sequence). Trimming removed 4 bases from V and 7 bases from J; junction bases left unmatched: 8. CDR3 length equals 15 residues.

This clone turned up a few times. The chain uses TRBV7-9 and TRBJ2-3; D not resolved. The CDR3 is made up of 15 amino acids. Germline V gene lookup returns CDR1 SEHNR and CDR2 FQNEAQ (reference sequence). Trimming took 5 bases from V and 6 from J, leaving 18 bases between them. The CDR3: CASSPRKQGRDTQYF. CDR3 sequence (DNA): TGTGCCAGCAGCCCTCGTAAACAAGGGCGGGATACGCAGTATTTT.

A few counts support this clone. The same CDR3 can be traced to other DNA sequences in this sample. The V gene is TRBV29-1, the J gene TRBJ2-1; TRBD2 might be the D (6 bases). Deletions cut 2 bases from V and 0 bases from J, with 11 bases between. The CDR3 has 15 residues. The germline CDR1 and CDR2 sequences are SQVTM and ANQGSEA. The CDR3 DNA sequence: TGCAGCGTTGAACTTAGCGGAAGCTCCTACAATGAGCAGTTCTTC. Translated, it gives CSVELSGSSYNEQFF.

The CDR3 is CAWNRESPHAFF. In nucleotides, the CDR3 is TGTGCCTGGAACAGGGAATCCCCTCATGCTTTCTTT. The gene calls are TRBV30 and TRBJ1-1, with D maybe TRBD1 (6 bases). Germline V gives CDR1 GTSNPN, CDR2 SVGIG (reference sequence). The CDR3 has 12 residues. Trimming took 4 bases from V and 11 from J, leaving 17 bases between them.